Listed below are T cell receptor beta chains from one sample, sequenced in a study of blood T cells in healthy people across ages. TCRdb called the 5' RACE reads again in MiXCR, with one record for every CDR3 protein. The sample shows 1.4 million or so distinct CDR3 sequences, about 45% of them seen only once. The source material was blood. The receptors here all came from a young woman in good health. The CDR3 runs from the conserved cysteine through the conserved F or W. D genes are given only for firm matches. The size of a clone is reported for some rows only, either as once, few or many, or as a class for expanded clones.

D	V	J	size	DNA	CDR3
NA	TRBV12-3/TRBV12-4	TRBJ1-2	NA	TGTGCCAGCAGTTTATACGGGGGTGGAGAGACCTATGGCTACACCTTC	CASSLYGGGETYGYTF
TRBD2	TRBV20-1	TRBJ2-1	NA	TGCAGTGCTAGCTCTAGCGGGAGGGGAAACAATGAGCAGTTCTTC	CSASSSGRGNNEQFF
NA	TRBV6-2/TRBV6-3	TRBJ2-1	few	TGTGCCAGCAGTTACTCCTTGGGCCTCAATGAGCAGTTCTTC	CASSYSLGLNEQFF
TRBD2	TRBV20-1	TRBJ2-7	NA	TGCAGTGCGACCCGGGGGGGCTGGAGCTACGAGCAGTACTTC	CSATRGGWSYEQYF
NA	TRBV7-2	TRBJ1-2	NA	TGTGCCAGCAGCTTAGTATCCAAGCAAACGAATGGCTACACCTTC	CASSLVSKQTNGYTF
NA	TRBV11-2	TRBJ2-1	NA	TGTGCCAGCAGCTTAGTTCGGGTAGGGCCCAATGAGCAGTTCTTC	CASSLVRVGPNEQFF
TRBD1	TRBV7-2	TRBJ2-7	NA	TGTGCCAGCAACTACCAAGTGGGACAGAAAGACGAGCAGTACTTC	CASNYQVGQKDEQYF
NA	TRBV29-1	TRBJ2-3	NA	TGCAGCGTTGAGGTCGGCGCTAGCACAGATACGCAGTATTTT	CSVEVGASTDTQYF
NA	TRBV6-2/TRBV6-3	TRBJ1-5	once	TGTGCCAGCAGGACGAACGAAAGGCAGCCCCAGCATTTT	CASRTNERQPQHF
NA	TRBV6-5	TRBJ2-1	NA	TGTGCTGCTCGCAGACGGAGGGGGAGCTCCTACAAGGAGCAGTTCTTC	CAARRRRGSSYKEQFF
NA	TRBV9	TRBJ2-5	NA	TGTGCCAGCAGCGTAGAGGGGGGACTGGGAGAGACCCAGTACTTC	CASSVEGGLGETQYF
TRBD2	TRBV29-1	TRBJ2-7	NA	TGCAGCGTTGTCGGGGGGCTAGCGGGAGGGCCATCACCTTACGAGCAGTACTTC	CSVVGGLAGGPSPYEQYF
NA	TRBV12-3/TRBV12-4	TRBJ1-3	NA	TGTGCCAGCGGGAGGGGCAACACCATATATTTT	CASGRGNTIYF
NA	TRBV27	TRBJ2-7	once	TGTGCCAGCAGCCGAGGGCTACGGCACACCTACGAGCAGTACTTC	CASSRGLRHTYEQYF
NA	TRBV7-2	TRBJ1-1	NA	TGTGCCAGCAGCCCCCCGACGGATATGAACACTGAAGCTTTCTTT	CASSPPTDMNTEAFF
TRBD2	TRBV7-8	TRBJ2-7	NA	TGTGCCAGCAGCTTAGCTTTGGGACTAGCGGAGACCTACGAGCAGTACTTC	CASSLALGLAETYEQYF
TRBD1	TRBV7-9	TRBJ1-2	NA	TGTGCCAGCAGCTTACATTCCGGGACAGCTAACTATGGCTACACCTTC	CASSLHSGTANYGYTF
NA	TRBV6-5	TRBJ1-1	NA	TGTGCCAGCAGACGGGACGGGTGTGAAGCTTTCTTT	CASRRDGCEAFF
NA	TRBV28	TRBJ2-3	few	TGTGCCAGCCTAAAGAACAGCGTGGCACGAACAGATACGCAGTATTTT	CASLKNSVARTDTQYF
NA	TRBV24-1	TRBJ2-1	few	TGTGCCACCAGCCGACCCCAAATTACCGGGACAACTGATTACAATGAGCAGTTCTTC	CATSRPQITGTTDYNEQFF
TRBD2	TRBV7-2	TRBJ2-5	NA	TGTGCCAGCAGCTTACAGACTAGCGGGGGGGAGACCCAGTACTTC	CASSLQTSGGETQYF
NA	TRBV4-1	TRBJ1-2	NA	TGCACCAGCAGCCCCGCCCTCCAGGGCTATGGCTACACCTTC	CTSSPALQGYGYTF
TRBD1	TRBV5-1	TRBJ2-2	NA	TGCGCCAGCAGCCCCGGACAGGACCCGAACACCGGGGAGCTGTTTTTT	CASSPGQDPNTGELFF
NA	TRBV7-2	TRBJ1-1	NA	TGTGCCAGCAGCTTGACAGCTTTGGCTGAAGCTTTCTTT	CASSLTALAEAFF
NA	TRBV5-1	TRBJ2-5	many	TGTGCCAGCAGCCGTGGGACGGAAGAGACCCAGTACTTC	CASSRGTEETQYF
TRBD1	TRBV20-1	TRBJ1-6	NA	TGCAGTGCTAGAGATCTGGACAGGGGTAATTCACCCCTCCACTTT	CSARDLDRGNSPLHF
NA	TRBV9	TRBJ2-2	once	TGTGCCAGCAGCGTAGCAGGGTCGAACACCGGGGAGCTGTTTTTT	CASSVAGSNTGELFF
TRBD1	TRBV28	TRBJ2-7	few	TGTGCCAGCAGTTGGTACGTGACAGGGAAGTACGAGCAGTACTTC	CASSWYVTGKYEQYF
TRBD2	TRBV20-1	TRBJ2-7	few	TGCAGTGCTAGAGCCCTGGGGCTAGCGGGAGTCTACGAGCAGTACTTC	CSARALGLAGVYEQYF
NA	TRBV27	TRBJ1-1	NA	TGTGCCAGCAGCCTCAGCGGACTCGATGAAGCTTTCTTT	CASSLSGLDEAFF
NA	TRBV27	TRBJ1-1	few	TGTGCCAGCAGGTACGGGGCATACACTGAAGCTTTCTTT	CASRYGAYTEAFF
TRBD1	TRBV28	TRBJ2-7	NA	TGTGCCAGCAGTTTACGGGGACAGGGGTGGTACGAGCAGTACTTC	CASSLRGQGWYEQYF
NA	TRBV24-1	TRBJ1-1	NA	TGTGCCACCCGGGATGGGGGCACTGAAGCTTTCTTT	CATRDGGTEAFF
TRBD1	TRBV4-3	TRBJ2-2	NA	TGCGCCAGCAGCCCAGACAGGGGAAGAACGAACACCGGGGAGCTGTTTTTT	CASSPDRGRTNTGELFF
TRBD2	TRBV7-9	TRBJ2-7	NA	TGTGCCAGCAGCCTTAGCGGGAGCTTGGGCGAGCAGTACTTC	CASSLSGSLGEQYF
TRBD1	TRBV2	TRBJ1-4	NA	TGTGCCAGCAGAGCAACAGGGGGCATACCTAATGAAAAACTGTTTTTT	CASRATGGIPNEKLFF
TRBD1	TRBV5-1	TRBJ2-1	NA	TGCGCCAGCAGCTGGAATCCCACCCTTCTTCGGGACAGCTACAATGGGCAGTTCTTC	CASSWNPTLLRDSYNGQFF
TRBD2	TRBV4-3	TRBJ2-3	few	TGCGCCAGCAGCCAAGAGTGGGCTAGCGGGGACCGCACAGATACGCAGTATTTT	CASSQEWASGDRTDTQYF
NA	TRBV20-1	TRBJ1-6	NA	TGCAGTACCCAAGACGGGTCGGGGCTTTCGAATTCACCCCTCCACTTT	CSTQDGSGLSNSPLHF
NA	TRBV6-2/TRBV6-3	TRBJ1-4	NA	TGTGCCAGCAGTTACGGTGTCTTACAAGAGGAAAAACTATTTTTT	CASSYGVLQEEKLFF
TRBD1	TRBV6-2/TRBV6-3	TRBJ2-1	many	TGTGCCAGCAGTCGACAGGGGTCCTACAATGAGCAGTTCTTC	CASSRQGSYNEQFF
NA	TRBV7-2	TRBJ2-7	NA	TGTGCCAGCAGCTTAAACAGGGCCAATACCTACGAGCAGTACTTC	CASSLNRANTYEQYF
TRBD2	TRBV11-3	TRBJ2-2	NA	TGTGCCAGCAGACCAAGCGGGAGTTCTACCGGGGAGCTGTTTTTT	CASRPSGSSTGELFF
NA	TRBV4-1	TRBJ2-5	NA	TGCGCCAGCAGCCAGTCCGGTATATTTGGAGGGACCCAGTACTTC	CASSQSGIFGGTQYF
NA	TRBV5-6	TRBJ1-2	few	TGTGCCAGCAGCTTGATGCAGGGGACCAACTATGGCTACACCTTC	CASSLMQGTNYGYTF